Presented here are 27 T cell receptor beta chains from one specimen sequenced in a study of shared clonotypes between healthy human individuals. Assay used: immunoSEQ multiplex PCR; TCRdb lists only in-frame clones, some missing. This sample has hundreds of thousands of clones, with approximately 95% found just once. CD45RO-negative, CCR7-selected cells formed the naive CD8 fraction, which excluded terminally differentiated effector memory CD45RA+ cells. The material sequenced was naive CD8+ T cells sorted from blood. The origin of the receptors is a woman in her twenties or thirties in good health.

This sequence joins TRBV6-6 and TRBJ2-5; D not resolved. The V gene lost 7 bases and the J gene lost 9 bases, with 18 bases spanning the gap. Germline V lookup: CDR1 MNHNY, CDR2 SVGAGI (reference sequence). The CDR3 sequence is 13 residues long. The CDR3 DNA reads TGTGCCAGCACCCCCGACCCAACCCCCGCCCAGTACTTC. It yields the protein CASTPDPTPAQYF.

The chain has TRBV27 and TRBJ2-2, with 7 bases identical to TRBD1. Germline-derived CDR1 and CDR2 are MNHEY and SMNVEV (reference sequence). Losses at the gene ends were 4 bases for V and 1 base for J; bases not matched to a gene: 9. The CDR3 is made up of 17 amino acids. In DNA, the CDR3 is TGTGCCAGCAGTTCCCTTCCTAGACAGGGGAACACCGGGGAGCTGTTTTTT. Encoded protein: CASSSLPRQGNTGELFF.

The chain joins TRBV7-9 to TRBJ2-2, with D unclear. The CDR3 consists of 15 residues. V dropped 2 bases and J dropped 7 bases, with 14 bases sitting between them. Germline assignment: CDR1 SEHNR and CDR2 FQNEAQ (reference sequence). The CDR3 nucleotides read TGTGCCAGCAGCTTACGAGCCGAAAAAAACGGGGAGCTGTTTTTT. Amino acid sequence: CASSLRAEKNGELFF.

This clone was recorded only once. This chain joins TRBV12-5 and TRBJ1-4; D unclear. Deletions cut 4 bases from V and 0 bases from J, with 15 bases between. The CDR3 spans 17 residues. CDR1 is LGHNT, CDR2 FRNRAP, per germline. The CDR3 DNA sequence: TGTGCTAGTGGTTCCCAACGGTCAGGTGCAACTAATGAAAAACTGTTTTTT. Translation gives CASGSQRSGATNEKLFF.

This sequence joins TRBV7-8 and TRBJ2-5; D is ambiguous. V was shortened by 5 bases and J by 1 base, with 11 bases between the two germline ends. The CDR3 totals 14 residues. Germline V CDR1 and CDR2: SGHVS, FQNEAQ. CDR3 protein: CASSTQDSQETQYF. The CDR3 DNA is TGTGCCAGCAGCACCCAAGACTCCCAAGAGACCCAGTACTTC.

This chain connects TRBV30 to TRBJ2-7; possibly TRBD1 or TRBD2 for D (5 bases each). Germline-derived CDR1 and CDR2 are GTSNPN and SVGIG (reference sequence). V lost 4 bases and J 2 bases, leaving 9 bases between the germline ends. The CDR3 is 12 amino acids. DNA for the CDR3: TGTGCCTGGATCGGGGCCGCCTACGAGCAGTACTTC. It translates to CAWIGAAYEQYF.

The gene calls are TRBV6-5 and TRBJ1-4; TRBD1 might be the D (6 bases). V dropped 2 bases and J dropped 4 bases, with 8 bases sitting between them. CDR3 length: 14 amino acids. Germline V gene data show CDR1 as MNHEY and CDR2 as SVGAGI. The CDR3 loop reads CASSYVGGNEKLFF. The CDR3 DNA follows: TGTGCCAGCAGTTACGTAGGGGGTAATGAAAAACTGTTTTTT.

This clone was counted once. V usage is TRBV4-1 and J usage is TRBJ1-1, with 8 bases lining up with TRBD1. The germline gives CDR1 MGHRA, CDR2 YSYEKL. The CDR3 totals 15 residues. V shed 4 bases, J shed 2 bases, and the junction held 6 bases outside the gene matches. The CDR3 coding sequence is TGCGCCAGCAGCCCCGGACAGGGAAGCAACACTGAAGCTTTCTTT. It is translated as CASSPGQGSNTEAFF.

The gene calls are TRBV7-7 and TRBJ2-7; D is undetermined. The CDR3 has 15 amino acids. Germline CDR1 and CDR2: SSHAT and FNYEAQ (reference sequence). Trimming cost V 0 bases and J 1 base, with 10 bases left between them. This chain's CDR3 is CASSLARDPSYEQYF. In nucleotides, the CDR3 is TGTGCCAGCAGCTTAGCGCGTGACCCGTCCTACGAGCAGTACTTC.

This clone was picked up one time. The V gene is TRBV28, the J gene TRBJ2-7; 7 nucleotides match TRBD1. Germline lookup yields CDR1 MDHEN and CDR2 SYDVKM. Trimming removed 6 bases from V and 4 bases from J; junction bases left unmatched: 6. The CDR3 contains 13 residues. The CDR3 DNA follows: TGTGCCAGCAGAGAACCGACAGGGTACGAGCAGTACTTC. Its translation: CASREPTGYEQYF.

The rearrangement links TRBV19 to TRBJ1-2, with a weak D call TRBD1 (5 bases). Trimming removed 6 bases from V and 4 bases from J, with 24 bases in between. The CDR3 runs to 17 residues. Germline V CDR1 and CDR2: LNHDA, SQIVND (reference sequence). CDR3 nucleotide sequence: TGTGCCAGTAGCCCGCGGGACCAGGGAGGCCCCCTCTATGGCTACACCTTC. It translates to CASSPRDQGGPLYGYTF.

CDR3 protein: CASSLSGRVGEQYF. CDR3 coding DNA: TGTGCCAGCAGTTTATCCGGTCGTGTGGGGGAGCAGTACTTC. This chain uses TRBV27 with TRBJ2-7; no firm D call. The germline V gene encodes CDR1 MNHEY and CDR2 SMNVEV (reference sequence). This CDR3 comprises 14 residues. V shed 0 bases and J shed 7 bases, with 13 bases lying between them.

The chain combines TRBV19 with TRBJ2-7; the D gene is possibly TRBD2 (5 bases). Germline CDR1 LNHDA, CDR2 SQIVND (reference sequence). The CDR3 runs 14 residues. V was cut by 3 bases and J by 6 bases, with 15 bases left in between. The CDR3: CASSILGDSGEQYF. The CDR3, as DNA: TGTGCCAGTAGTATCTTGGGAGATAGTGGCGAGCAGTACTTC. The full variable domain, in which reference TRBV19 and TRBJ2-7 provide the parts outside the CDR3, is DGGITQSPKYLFRKEGQNVTLSCEQNLNHDAMYWYRQDPGQGLRLIYYSQIVNDFQKGDIAEGYSVSREKKESFPLTVTSAQKNPTAFYLCASSILGDSGEQYFGPGTRLTVT.

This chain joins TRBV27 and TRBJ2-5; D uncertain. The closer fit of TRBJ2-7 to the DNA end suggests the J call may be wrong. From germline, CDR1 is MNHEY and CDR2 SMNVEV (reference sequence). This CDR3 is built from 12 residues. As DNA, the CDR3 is TGTGCCAGCAGCAACATAGGCTACGAGCAGTACTTC. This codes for CASSNIGYEQYF.

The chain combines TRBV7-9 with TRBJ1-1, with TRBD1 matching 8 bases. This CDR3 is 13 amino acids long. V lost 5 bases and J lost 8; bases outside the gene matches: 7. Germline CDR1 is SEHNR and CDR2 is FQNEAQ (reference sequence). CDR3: CASSQGAGVEAFF. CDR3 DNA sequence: TGTGCCAGCAGCCAGGGGGCCGGTGTGGAAGCTTTCTTT.

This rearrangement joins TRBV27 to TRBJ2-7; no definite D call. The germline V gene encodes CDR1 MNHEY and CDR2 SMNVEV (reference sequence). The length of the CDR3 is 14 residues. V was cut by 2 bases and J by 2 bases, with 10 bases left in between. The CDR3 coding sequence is TGTGCCAGCAGTTTACGCTTTCCGGCCTACGAGCAGTACTTC. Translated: CASSLRFPAYEQYF.

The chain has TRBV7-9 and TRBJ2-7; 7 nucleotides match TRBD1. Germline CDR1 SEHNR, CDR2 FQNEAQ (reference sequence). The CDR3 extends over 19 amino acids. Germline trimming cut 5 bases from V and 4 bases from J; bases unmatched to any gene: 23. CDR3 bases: TGTGCCAGCAGCACGAGTACAGGGGTCGGTTTCGAGCGTCTATACGAGCAGTACTTC. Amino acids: CASSTSTGVGFERLYEQYF.

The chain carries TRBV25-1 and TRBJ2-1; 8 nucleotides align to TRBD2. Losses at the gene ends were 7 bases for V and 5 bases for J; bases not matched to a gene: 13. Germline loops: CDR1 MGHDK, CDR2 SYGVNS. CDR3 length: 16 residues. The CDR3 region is CASNLAGLAGHNEQFF. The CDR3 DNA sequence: TGTGCCAGCAACCTTGCAGGGCTAGCGGGTCACAATGAGCAGTTCTTC.

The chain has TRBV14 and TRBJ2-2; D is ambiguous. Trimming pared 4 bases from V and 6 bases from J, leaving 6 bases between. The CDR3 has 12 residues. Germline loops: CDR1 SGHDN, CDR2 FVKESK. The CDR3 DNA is TGTGCCAGCAGCCTCCATGCCGGGGAGCTGTTTTTT. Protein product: CASSLHAGELFF.

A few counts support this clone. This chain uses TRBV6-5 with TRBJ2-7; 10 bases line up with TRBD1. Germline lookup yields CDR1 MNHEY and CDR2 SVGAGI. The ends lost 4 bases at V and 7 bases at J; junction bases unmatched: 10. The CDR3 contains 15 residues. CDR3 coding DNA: TGTGCCAGCAGTTCTGCCGGGACAGGGGAGGAGGAGCAGTACTTC. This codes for CASSSAGTGEEEQYF.

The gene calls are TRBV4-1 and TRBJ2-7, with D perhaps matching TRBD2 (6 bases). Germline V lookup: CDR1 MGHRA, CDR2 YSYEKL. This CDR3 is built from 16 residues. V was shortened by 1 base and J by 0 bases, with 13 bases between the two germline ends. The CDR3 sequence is CASSQASPSDSYEQYF. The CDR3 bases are TGCGCCAGCAGCCAAGCGAGCCCTAGCGACTCCTACGAGCAGTACTTC.

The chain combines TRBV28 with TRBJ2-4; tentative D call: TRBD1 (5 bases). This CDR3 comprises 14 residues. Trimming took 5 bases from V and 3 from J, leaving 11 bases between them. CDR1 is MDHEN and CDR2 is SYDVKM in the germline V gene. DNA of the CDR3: TGTGCCAGCAGTCAAAGTAGGGGCAAAAACATTCAGTACTTC. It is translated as CASSQSRGKNIQYF.

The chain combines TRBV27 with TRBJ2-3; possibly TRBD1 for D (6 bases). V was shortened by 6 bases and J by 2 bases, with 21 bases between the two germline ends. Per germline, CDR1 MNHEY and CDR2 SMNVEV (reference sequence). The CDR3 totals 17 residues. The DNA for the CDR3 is TGTGCCAGCAGCACCCAAGTGAACAGGGCATACACAGATACGCAGTATTTT. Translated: CASSTQVNRAYTDTQYF.

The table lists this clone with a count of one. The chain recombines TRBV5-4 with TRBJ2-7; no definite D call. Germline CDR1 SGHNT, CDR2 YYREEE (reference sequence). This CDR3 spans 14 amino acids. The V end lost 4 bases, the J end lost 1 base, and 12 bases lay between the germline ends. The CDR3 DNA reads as TGTGCCAGCAGCGCCGACCTCATGTCCTACGAGCAGTACTTC. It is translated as CASSADLMSYEQYF.

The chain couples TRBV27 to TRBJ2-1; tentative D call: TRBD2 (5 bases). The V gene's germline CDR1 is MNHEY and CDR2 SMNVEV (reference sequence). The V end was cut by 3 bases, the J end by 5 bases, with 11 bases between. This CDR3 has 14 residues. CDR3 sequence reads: CASSFKASHNEQFF. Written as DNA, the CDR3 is TGTGCCAGCAGTTTTAAGGCTAGCCACAATGAGCAGTTCTTC.

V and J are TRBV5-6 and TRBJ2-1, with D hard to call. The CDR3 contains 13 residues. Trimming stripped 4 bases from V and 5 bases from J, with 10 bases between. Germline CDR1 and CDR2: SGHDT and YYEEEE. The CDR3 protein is CASSTFPNNEQFF. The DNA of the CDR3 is TGTGCCAGCAGCACGTTTCCCAACAATGAGCAGTTCTTC.

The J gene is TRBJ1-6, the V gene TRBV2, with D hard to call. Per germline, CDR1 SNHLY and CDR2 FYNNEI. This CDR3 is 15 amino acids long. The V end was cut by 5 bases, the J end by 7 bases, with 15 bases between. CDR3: CASSQIMTENSPLHF. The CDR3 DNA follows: TGTGCCAGCAGTCAAATTATGACCGAGAATTCACCCCTCCACTTT.